The present TCR beta chain was sequenced within a study of T cell responses to AZD1222 COVID-19 vaccine. The CDR3 length is 14 residues. Trimming removed 6 bases from V and 7 bases from J, with 16 bases in between. The V gene's germline CDR1 is KGHSH and CDR2 LQKENI. The repertoire was sequenced with immunoSEQ multiplex PCR; TCRdb's copy has only in-frame clones and lacks some. Here the sample spans 120,000 to 150,000 clones, roughly 89% being singletons. The sample consisted of peripheral blood, taken on day 0 of AZD1222 vaccination. This sequence originates from an adult in good health. This sequence joins TRBV18 and TRBJ2-1; the D gene is possibly TRBD1 (5 bases). In DNA, the CDR3 is TGTGCCAGCTCTGGGCAGGGTTTAGGGAATGAGCAGTTCTTC. Protein: CASSGQGLGNEQFF.